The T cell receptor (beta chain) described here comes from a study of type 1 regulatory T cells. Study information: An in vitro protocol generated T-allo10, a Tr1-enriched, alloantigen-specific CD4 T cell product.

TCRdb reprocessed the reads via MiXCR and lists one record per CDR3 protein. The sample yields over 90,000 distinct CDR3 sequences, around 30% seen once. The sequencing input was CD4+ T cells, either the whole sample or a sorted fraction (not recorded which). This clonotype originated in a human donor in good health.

CDR3 DNA: TGTGCCAGCAACCCGGGACAGGAGCAGTTCTTC. It codes for CASNPGQEQFF. The chain links TRBV2 to TRBJ2-1; TRBD1 matches at 7 bases. Per germline, CDR1 SNHLY and CDR2 FYNNEI. Unmatched junction bases numbered 4, after V lost 7 bases and J lost 10 bases. The CDR3 is 11 amino acids.